The T cell receptor (beta chain) described here comes from a study of HIV-infected patients and healthy controls. In its sample, this clonotype was seen many times. Reverse transcription used about 500 ng RNA and constant-region primers for alpha and beta. Using multiplexing indices, alpha and beta chain libraries were generated apart by chain-specific third strand synthesis. One entry per CDR3 protein results from TCRdb running MiXCR on the 5' RACE reads. The table lists around 13,000 distinct CDR3 sequences, roughly a tenth of them singletons. No cell fractionation was done, so the repertoire covers all unsorted peripheral blood T cells. V was clipped by 0 bases and J by 5 bases; unmatched bases: 8. CDR3 length: 16 amino acids. Looked up from germline, CDR1 is GTSNPN and CDR2 is SVGIG (reference sequence).

This sequence joins TRBV30 and TRBJ2-1; 9 bases are a match to TRBD1. Sequenced material: blood. The receptor was derived from an adult in good health. The DNA for the CDR3 is TGTGCCTGGAGTGTATGGGGACAGGGCCAGGACAATGAGCAGTTCTTC. Amino acids: CAWSVWGQGQDNEQFF.